This TCR beta chain was captured by sequencing in a study of blood T cell repertoires in COVID-19. Study overall: Acute and convalescent COVID-19 specimens originated in the United States, Italy and Spain. Sources were T cells, B-cell-depleted T cells, or PBMCs; the material itself was cDNA or gDNA.

Germline CDR1 reads SNHLY; CDR2 reads FYNNEI. Between the trimmed V and J ends, which lost 8 bases and 3 bases, there was a span of 11 bases. The CDR3 sequence is 13 residues long. Authors' data handling: Estimates of nucleated cell counts were drawn from the amplification of reference gene primers. The repertoire was sequenced with immunoSEQ multiplex PCR; TCRdb's copy has only in-frame clones and lacks some. The V and J calls and clone size are taken from that table; D and trimming were inferred from the DNA. The data contain 130,000 to 150,000 clones, approximately 85% of them singletons. This chain joins TRBV2 and TRBJ2-1; TRBD2 might be the D (5 bases). Sequencing input: peripheral blood. The source of this sequence is a man between 65 and 79 years old with acute or convalescent COVID-19. The CDR3 coding sequence is TGTGCCAGCGCGGGCGATTTCTACAATGAGCAGTTCTTC. Translating gives CASAGDFYNEQFF.